The 27 T cell receptor beta chains in this list originate from one sample, sequenced in a study of blood T cell repertoires in COVID-19. Data came from immunoSEQ multiplex PCR; TCRdb stores just in-frame clones and leaves some out. The sample has 80,000 to 100,000 clones; about 86% are singletons. Sequencing input: peripheral blood. The receptors derive from a man aged 50 or older with COVID-19, enrolled during active disease.

J is TRBJ2-1 and V is TRBV11-3; 10 nucleotides agree with TRBD2. The CDR3 consists of 15 residues. Germline V gene lookup returns CDR1 SGHNT and CDR2 YENEEA. Germline trimming cut 5 bases from V and 4 bases from J; bases unmatched to any gene: 5. The CDR3 sequence is CASSPRTSGYNEQFF. The CDR3, as DNA: TGTGCCAGCAGCCCCCGGACTAGCGGTTACAATGAGCAGTTCTTC.

The table lists this clone with a count of one. The chain has TRBV10-1 and TRBJ1-5, with 7 bases identical to TRBD1. The CDR3 consists of 18 residues. The germline CDR1 and CDR2 sequences are WNHNN and SYGVQD (reference sequence). The V and J ends lost 5 bases and 0 bases, in that order; junction bases with no gene match: 13. The CDR3 DNA reads as TGCGCCAGCAGTCGGGACAGTCCAGTCCCTTATAGCAATCAGCCCCAGCATTTT. Translation gives CASSRDSPVPYSNQPQHF.

This sequence joins TRBV5-5 and TRBJ2-1, with D possibly TRBD1 on 6 matching bases. Trimming shortened V by 4 bases and J by 5 bases, and 13 bases separated the two germline ends. CDR1 is SGHKS, CDR2 YYEKEE, per germline (reference sequence). The CDR3 contains 14 residues. The CDR3 nucleotides are TGTGCCAGCAGCCTACAGGGTGGAGACAATGAGCAGTTCTTC. This sequence encodes CASSLQGGDNEQFF.

This sequence joins TRBV18 and TRBJ1-6; 9 bases map to TRBD1. Germline V gene lookup returns CDR1 KGHSH and CDR2 LQKENI. V lost 3 bases and J lost 6; bases outside the gene matches: 3. This CDR3 spans 15 amino acids. CDR3 amino acids: CASSPGTGLNSPLHF. CDR3 DNA sequence: TGTGCCAGCTCACCCGGGACAGGGCTTAATTCACCCCTCCACTTT.

The rearrangement joins TRBV6-5 to TRBJ2-1, with 11 bases that match TRBD1. V dropped 7 bases and J dropped 8; count of bases not matched to a gene: 7. This CDR3 comprises 14 residues. Germline values: CDR1 MNHEY, CDR2 SVGAGI. The CDR3 nucleotides are TGTGCCAGCAAGGCGGGACAGGGGGTCCATGAGCAGTTCTTC. It codes for CASKAGQGVHEQFF.

V and J are TRBV20-1 and TRBJ2-3; weak D call: TRBD2 (6 bases). The length of the CDR3 is 11 residues. CDR1 DFQATT and CDR2 SNEGSKA come from the germline V gene (reference sequence). CDR3 sequence reads: CRGGSTDTQYF. The CDR3 DNA reads TGCAGGGGGGGAAGCACAGATACGCAGTATTTT.

V and J are TRBV13 and TRBJ2-7; unclear D gene. This CDR3 contains 15 residues. V was clipped by 0 bases and J by 2 bases, with 11 bases between them. Germline V lookup: CDR1 PRHDT, CDR2 FYEKMQ (reference sequence). CDR3 amino acids: CASSLGPSDAYEQYF. In DNA form, the CDR3 reads TGTGCCAGCAGCTTAGGCCCCAGCGACGCCTACGAGCAGTACTTC.

This clone was picked up one time. The CDR3 reads CASKGGQGVDEQFF. Here the CDR3 DNA reads TGTGCCAGCAAAGGGGGACAGGGGGTCGATGAGCAGTTCTTC. The chain is built from TRBV9 and TRBJ2-1, with TRBD1 matching 11 bases. CDR1 and CDR2 from the germline V gene are SGDLS and YYNGEE. Trimming removed 6 bases from V and 8 bases from J; junction bases left unmatched: 7. The CDR3 runs to 14 residues.

This chain uses TRBV20-1 with TRBJ1-5, with 10 bases matching TRBD1. The V and J ends lost 3 bases and 6 bases, in that order; junction bases with no gene match: 8. CDR3 length equals 15 residues. Germline values: CDR1 DFQATT, CDR2 SNEGSKA (reference sequence). Here the CDR3 DNA reads TGCAGTGCTAGTGGTCGGGACAGGGGATCTCAGCCCCAGCATTTT. Translation gives CSASGRDRGSQPQHF.

This rearrangement joins TRBV7-6 to TRBJ2-2; TRBD1 is a possible D gene (6 bases). The CDR3 is 17 amino acids. V was cut by 2 bases and J by 0 bases, with 13 bases left in between. The germline CDR1 and CDR2 sequences are SGHVS and FNYEAQ. The chain's CDR3 is CASSLTLGQTNTGELFF. The CDR3 DNA reads as TGTGCCAGCAGCTTAACCCTGGGACAAACGAACACCGGGGAGCTGTTTTTT.

The chain couples TRBV3-1 (or the pseudogene TRBV3-2) to TRBJ2-5; maybe TRBD1 (5 bases). This CDR3 comprises 16 residues. With 0 bases removed from V and 3 bases from J, the gap between germline ends came to 14 bases. Germline CDR1 and CDR2: LGHDT and YNNKEL (reference sequence). For the CDR3, the DNA is TGTGCCAGCAGCCAAGATCCGGGCTCAGGGAAAGAGACCCAGTACTTC. This translates into CASSQDPGSGKETQYF.

This chain connects TRBV7-2 to TRBJ2-7, with 14 positions matching TRBD2. The CDR3 covers 15 residues. V lost 6 bases, J lost 3 bases, and 4 bases stayed unmatched. Germline lookup yields CDR1 SGHTA and CDR2 FQGNSA. The chain's CDR3 is CASRWTSGGNYEQYF. The CDR3 region has the DNA TGTGCCAGCAGATGGACTAGCGGGGGGAACTACGAGCAGTACTTC. The entire variable domain, with the rest obtained from reference TRBV7-2 and TRBJ2-7, is as follows: GAGVSQSPSNKVTEKGKDVELRCDPISGHTALYWYRQSLGQGLEFLIYFQGNSAPDKSGLPSDRFSAERTGGSVSTLTIQRTQQEDSAVYLCASRWTSGGNYEQYFGPGTRLTVT.

V gene TRBV7-6 combines with J gene TRBJ1-3; no reliable D call. Germline lookup yields CDR1 SGHVS and CDR2 FNYEAQ. Trimming removed 1 base at V and 0 bases at J, with 10 bases between. This CDR3 has 16 residues. The CDR3, as DNA: TGTGCCAGCAGCTTAGAGGTAGCGAGCTCTGGAAACACCATATATTTT. Its translation: CASSLEVASSGNTIYF.

This clone was seen a single time. V and J are TRBV25-1 and TRBJ1-5; D is perhaps TRBD1 (5 bases). Germline values: CDR1 MGHDK, CDR2 SYGVNS. The V end was cut by 3 bases, the J end by 3 bases, with 9 bases between. CDR3 length equals 14 residues. CDR3 DNA: TGTGCCAGCAGTGATAGGGGATACAATCAGCCCCAGCATTTT. It is translated as CASSDRGYNQPQHF.

This chain links TRBV30 with TRBJ2-7; 9 bases are shared with TRBD1. This CDR3 comprises 16 residues. V trimming: 0 bases; J trimming: 3 bases; junction bases outside the gene matches: 9. Per the germline V gene, CDR1 is GTSNPN and CDR2 is SVGIG (reference sequence). CDR3 nucleotides: TGTGCCTGGAGTGTAACTGGGACAGGGTGGAACTACGAGCAGTACTTC. It codes for CAWSVTGTGWNYEQYF.

This clone was observed a single time. The chain employs TRBV6-6 and TRBJ1-2, with D perhaps TRBD1 (6 bases). Germline CDR1 reads MNHNY; CDR2 reads SVGAGI (reference sequence). The CDR3 totals 17 residues. V dropped 5 bases and J dropped 1 base, with 20 bases sitting between them. Here the CDR3 DNA reads TGTGCCAGCAGTCCCCCCCTCTCCGGACAGTTTAACTATGGCTACACCTTC. It yields the protein CASSPPLSGQFNYGYTF.

The chain employs TRBV6-5 and TRBJ1-2; 9 nucleotides line up with TRBD1. The ends lost 6 bases at V and 7 bases at J; junction bases unmatched: 9. CDR1 and CDR2 from the germline V gene are MNHEY and SVGAGI. The CDR3 is 14 residues long. CDR3 residues: CASSRGQGSSGYTF. The CDR3 DNA reads as TGTGCCAGCAGCAGGGGACAGGGCTCCTCTGGCTACACCTTC.

V and J are TRBV11-2 and TRBJ2-7; 11 positions agree with TRBD1. The germline V gene has CDR1 SGHAT and CDR2 FQNNGV. The trim removed 5 bases at V and 2 bases at J, leaving 5 bases unmatched. The CDR3 is 15 amino acids. CDR3 sequence (DNA): TGTGCCAGCAGCCCATGGGGACAGGGGGCCTACGAGCAGTACTTC. Its protein product is CASSPWGQGAYEQYF.

The chain is built from TRBV4-2 and TRBJ2-7, with D maybe TRBD2 (6 bases). V lost 0 bases and J lost 6, with 15 bases in between. Germline lookup yields CDR1 LGHNA and CDR2 YNFKEQ. The CDR3 contains 15 residues. CDR3 coding DNA: TGTGCCAGCAGCCAAGATCCTGGGGGGTTCGGCGAGCAGTACTTC. It is translated as CASSQDPGGFGEQYF.

The chain recombines TRBV6-2 or TRBV6-3 with TRBJ1-5, with 8 bases that match TRBD1. CDR3 size: 15 residues. V lost 7 bases to trimming and J lost 1 base; unmatched junction nucleotides: 6. The germline V gene has CDR1 MNHEY and CDR2 SVGEGT. CDR3: CASNPTGASNQPQHF. The CDR3 nucleotides are TGTGCCAGCAACCCGACAGGGGCGAGCAATCAGCCCCAGCATTTT.

This clone was detected only once. The rearrangement joins TRBV29-1 to TRBJ2-1; D may be TRBD1 (5 bases). The CDR3 is 13 amino acids. Germline values: CDR1 SQVTM, CDR2 ANQGSEA. The V end lost 3 bases, the J end lost 2 bases, and 8 bases lay between the germline ends. The CDR3 protein is CSVDPTAYNEQFF. The DNA for the CDR3 is TGCAGCGTTGACCCGACAGCCTACAATGAGCAGTTCTTC.

The CDR3 is CASSWRREGTEAFF. CDR3 nucleotides: TGTGCCAGCAGTTGGCGCCGGGAGGGCACTGAAGCTTTCTTT. This chain links TRBV6-6 with TRBJ1-1; D gene ambiguous. Germline loops: CDR1 MNHNY, CDR2 SVGAGI (reference sequence). The CDR3 loop spans 14 amino acids. V lost 4 bases, J lost 4 bases, and 13 bases lay in between.

This chain links TRBV19 with TRBJ1-5, with 9 bases aligning to TRBD1. The CDR3 has 14 amino acids. The germline gives CDR1 LNHDA, CDR2 SQIVND (reference sequence). After removal of 9 bases from V and 8 bases from J, the junction contained 11 bases not matched to a gene. This CDR3 reads CASTGTGNGKPQHF. CDR3 sequence (DNA): TGTGCCAGCACCGGGACAGGGAACGGTAAGCCCCAGCATTTT.

The CDR3 bases are TGTGCCAGCAGTTTAAGACTAGCGGGGGGGCTAAATACGCAGTATTTT. Its translation is CASSLRLAGGLNTQYF. The chain recombines TRBV27 with TRBJ2-3; TRBD2 agrees at 14 bases. Germline V lookup: CDR1 MNHEY, CDR2 SMNVEV (reference sequence). V lost 2 bases to trimming and J lost 7 bases; unmatched junction nucleotides: 5. The CDR3 is 16 amino acids.

Worth noting for this clone: The junction departs from germline at one end; a sequencing error may be responsible. The chain combines TRBV3-1 (or the pseudogene TRBV3-2) with TRBJ1-3, with 10 bases aligning to TRBD1. Germline V gene sequence: CDR1 LGHDT, CDR2 YNNKEL (reference sequence). This CDR3 is built from 19 residues. The CDR3 region has the DNA TGTGCCAGCACCCAAAGGGGGGGCAGACAGGGGGCTTCTGGAAACACCATATATTTT. Its protein product is CASTQRGGRQGASGNTIYF.

The V and J genes are TRBV30 and TRBJ2-7; TRBD1 aligns across 8 bases. V was clipped by 4 bases and J by 1 base; unmatched bases: 3. CDR1 and CDR2 (germline): GTSNPN, SVGIG (reference sequence). This CDR3 has 13 amino acids. CDR3 in amino acids: CAWKQGASYEQYF. Written as DNA, the CDR3 is TGTGCCTGGAAGCAGGGGGCGTCCTACGAGCAGTACTTC.

J is TRBJ1-5 and V is TRBV6-2 or TRBV6-3; D may be TRBD1 (5 bases). The CDR3 is made up of 16 amino acids. V lost 5 bases and J 11 bases, leaving 25 bases between the germline ends. The germline gives CDR1 MNHEY, CDR2 SVGEGT. CDR3 residues: CASSTSVRDLRRTQHF. Written as DNA, the CDR3 is TGTGCCAGCAGTACTTCTGTCAGGGATCTTAGGCGGACCCAGCATTTT.